These T cell receptor beta chains were read from a single sample in a study of cytomegalovirus exposure and HLA in healthy donors. Using immunoSEQ multiplex PCR, the repertoire was profiled, and TCRdb retains in-frame clones only, with some absent. The data contain roughly 160,000 clones, about four fifths of them seen just once; the ten biggest clones take up roughly 13%. Source material: PBMCs. Receptors originate from a woman aged 45-65 years in good health and CMV-seronegative. The CDR3 runs from the conserved cysteine through the conserved F or W. The D gene is left open where the match is weak. Some rows have no size entry. The others give once, few or many, or a class for an expanded clone.

D	V	J	size	CDR3	DNA
-	TRBV5-4	TRBJ2-5	-	CASSFGSSRETQYF	TGTGCCAGCAGCTTCGGGAGTTCGCGAGAGACCCAGTACTTC
TRBD2	TRBV5-6	TRBJ2-3	-	CASSLIAGGLTTDTQYF	TGTGCCAGCAGCTTGATAGCGGGAGGGCTTACCACAGATACGCAGTATTTT
TRBD1	TRBV28	TRBJ1-2	-	CASSPYRQGARGYTF	TGTGCCAGCAGTCCCTACCGACAGGGGGCGAGGGGCTACACCTTC
-	TRBV5-1	TRBJ2-5	few	CASSLGAGQETQYF	TGCGCCAGCAGCTTAGGGGCAGGTCAAGAGACCCAGTACTTC
-	TRBV27	TRBJ1-5	-	CASRLPRGYPNQPQHF	TGTGCCAGCAGGCTACCCAGGGGCTATCCAAATCAGCCCCAGCATTTT
TRBD2	TRBV2	TRBJ2-7	-	CASSVGLRESYEQYF	TGTGCCAGCAGTGTCGGTTTGCGGGAGAGTTACGAGCAGTACTTC
TRBD2	TRBV7-2	TRBJ2-3	-	CASSLVRAGVRDTQYF	TGTGCCAGCAGCTTAGTCCGGGCGGGGGTGCGGGATACGCAGTATTTT
TRBD1	TRBV29-1	TRBJ1-1	-	CSVARQGTNTEAFF	TGCAGCGTGGCGAGACAGGGGACGAACACTGAAGCTTTCTTT
-	TRBV6-5	TRBJ2-7	-	CASSTPGHSYEQYF	TGTGCCAGCAGTACCCCGGGACACTCCTACGAGCAGTACTTC
TRBD1	TRBV2	TRBJ2-3	-	CASKGDRITDTQYF	TGTGCCAGCAAAGGGGACAGGATCACAGATACGCAGTATTTT
-	TRBV29-1	TRBJ1-1	-	CSVRTGLGTEAFF	TGCAGCGTTAGAACAGGGCTGGGAACTGAAGCTTTCTTT
TRBD1	TRBV28	TRBJ1-4	-	CASRGGQGREKLFF	TGTGCCAGCAGAGGAGGACAGGGGCGGGAAAAACTGTTTTTT
-	TRBV6-1	TRBJ2-1	-	CASSGLLGSQFF	TGTGCCAGCAGTGGACTACTAGGTTCGCAGTTCTTC
-	TRBV28	TRBJ2-7	-	CATEPFTGFEQYF	TGTGCCACCGAGCCCTTCACAGGGTTCGAGCAGTACTTC
-	TRBV19	TRBJ1-5	-	CASSLQAGIQPQHF	TGTGCCAGTAGCCTTCAGGCAGGGATTCAGCCCCAGCATTTT
TRBD1	TRBV27	TRBJ2-7	-	CASSSRDRGFGEQYF	TGTGCCAGCAGTTCTCGGGACAGGGGGTTTGGCGAGCAGTACTTC
-	TRBV5-3	TRBJ2-5	-	CARSFLKGVQETQYF	TGTGCCAGAAGCTTTCTCAAGGGGGTCCAAGAGACCCAGTACTTC
-	TRBV30	TRBJ2-1	-	CAWSLWVGDPNEQFF	TGTGCCTGGAGCCTATGGGTGGGAGACCCCAATGAGCAGTTCTTC
-	TRBV6-5	TRBJ2-5	-	CASSYTPTETQYF	TGTGCCAGCAGTTACACACCAACGGAGACCCAGTACTTC
TRBD1	TRBV7-9	TRBJ2-7	few	CSSSLYGQGTYEQYF	TGTTCCAGCAGCCTATATGGACAGGGAACCTACGAGCAGTACTTC
TRBD1	TRBV6-6	TRBJ1-5	-	CASSLEGASQPQHF	TGTGCCAGCAGTTTGGAGGGGGCGAGTCAGCCCCAGCATTTT
-	TRBV7-9	TRBJ1-1	-	CASSLGQGWKTEAFF	TGTGCCAGCAGCTTGGGGCAGGGTTGGAAAACTGAAGCTTTCTTT
-	TRBV29-1	TRBJ2-1	-	CSASAGANEQFF	TGCAGCGCAAGTGCAGGGGCCAATGAGCAGTTCTTC
TRBD2	TRBV7-6	TRBJ2-5	few	CASSIPGGGLASQETQYF	TGTGCCAGCAGCATCCCGGGGGGGGGACTAGCGAGCCAAGAGACCCAGTACTTC
TRBD1	TRBV10-3	TRBJ1-3	-	CAIRRDRLDSGNTIYF	TGTGCCATCAGGCGGGACAGACTTGACTCTGGAAACACCATATATTTT
-	TRBV30	TRBJ1-3	-	CAWSRPPGENTIYF	TGTGCCTGGAGTCGCCCCCCTGGAGAAAACACCATATATTTT
TRBD1	TRBV7-9	TRBJ2-7	-	CASSLSGQELPYEQYF	TGTGCCAGCAGCTTGAGCGGACAGGAACTGCCCTACGAGCAGTACTTC
-	TRBV28	TRBJ1-6	few	CASRGEGVEDNSPLHF	TGTGCCAGCAGAGGCGAAGGGGTAGAGGACAATTCACCCCTCCACTTT
-	TRBV7-2	TRBJ1-2	-	CASSLDRVNSQGYTF	TGTGCCAGCAGCTTAGACAGGGTAAATAGTCAGGGCTACACCTTC
-	TRBV2	TRBJ1-1	-	CASTSKGTEAFF	TGTGCCAGCACCTCCAAGGGGACTGAAGCTTTCTTT